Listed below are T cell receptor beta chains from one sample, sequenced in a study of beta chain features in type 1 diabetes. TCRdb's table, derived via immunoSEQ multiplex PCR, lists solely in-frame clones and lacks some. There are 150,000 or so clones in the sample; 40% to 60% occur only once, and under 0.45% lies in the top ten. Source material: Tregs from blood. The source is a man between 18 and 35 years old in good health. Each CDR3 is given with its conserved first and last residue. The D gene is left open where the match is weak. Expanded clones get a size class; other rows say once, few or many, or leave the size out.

cdr3_nt: TGTGCCAGCTCACCCGAAACAGGGGTTTCGTTTGGAAACACCATATATTTT
cdr3_aa: CASSPETGVSFGNTIYF
clone_size: NA
j_call: TRBJ1-3
d_call: TRBD1
v_call: TRBV18

cdr3_nt: TGTGCCAGCAGCCCCAGGGGGTCGGGTAACTACGAGCAGTACTTC
cdr3_aa: CASSPRGSGNYEQYF
clone_size: NA
j_call: TRBJ2-7
d_call: TRBD1
v_call: TRBV7-9

cdr3_nt: TGTGCCATCAGAGGACAGGGGGCCCATGAGCAGTTCTTC
cdr3_aa: CAIRGQGAHEQFF
clone_size: NA
j_call: TRBJ2-1
d_call: TRBD1
v_call: TRBV10-3

cdr3_nt: TGTGCCAGCAGTTACCACGCGGGGGATCAGCCCCAGCATTTT
cdr3_aa: CASSYHAGDQPQHF
clone_size: NA
j_call: TRBJ1-5
d_call: NA
v_call: TRBV6-5

cdr3_nt: TGCGCCAGCAGCTTGGAGTCCAGTTCGGGGGAGCAGTACTTC
cdr3_aa: CASSLESSSGEQYF
clone_size: NA
j_call: TRBJ2-7
d_call: NA
v_call: TRBV5-1

cdr3_nt: TGCGCCAGCAGCCTGGGACTAGCGGCCTGGAACACCGGGGAGCTGTTTTTT
cdr3_aa: CASSLGLAAWNTGELFF
clone_size: NA
j_call: TRBJ2-2
d_call: TRBD2
v_call: TRBV5-1

cdr3_nt: TGTGCCAGCAGTACCTTGAGTACGCAGTATTTT
cdr3_aa: CASSTLSTQYF
clone_size: NA
j_call: TRBJ2-3
d_call: NA
v_call: TRBV2

cdr3_nt: TGTGCCAGCAGCTCAGAACTAGCGGGGGCCTCCTACGAGCAGTACTTC
cdr3_aa: CASSSELAGASYEQYF
clone_size: NA
j_call: TRBJ2-7
d_call: TRBD2
v_call: TRBV5-6

cdr3_nt: TGTGCCACCAGCAGAGAAGGACTAGCGGAAGAGACCCAGTACTTC
cdr3_aa: CATSREGLAEETQYF
clone_size: NA
j_call: TRBJ2-5
d_call: TRBD2
v_call: TRBV15

cdr3_nt: TGTGCCAGCAGCCATTGGGGCAGGCTGAATCAGCCCCAGCATTTT
cdr3_aa: CASSHWGRLNQPQHF
clone_size: NA
j_call: TRBJ1-5
d_call: NA
v_call: TRBV5-6

cdr3_nt: TGTGCCAGCAGCTTAATGCGGGGAGAGACCCAGTACTTC
cdr3_aa: CASSLMRGETQYF
clone_size: NA
j_call: TRBJ2-5
d_call: NA
v_call: TRBV7-3

cdr3_nt: TGTGCCAGCAGCCCTAGCGGGAACGCCTACGAGCAGTACTTC
cdr3_aa: CASSPSGNAYEQYF
clone_size: NA
j_call: TRBJ2-7
d_call: TRBD2
v_call: TRBV14

cdr3_nt: TGTGCCAGCAGCTTATCAGGTCAGCCCCAGCATTTT
cdr3_aa: CASSLSGQPQHF
clone_size: NA
j_call: TRBJ1-5
d_call: NA
v_call: TRBV11-2

cdr3_nt: TGTGCCTGGAGTGTACGCAGGGGCACTGAAGCTTTCTTT
cdr3_aa: CAWSVRRGTEAFF
clone_size: NA
j_call: TRBJ1-1
d_call: NA
v_call: TRBV30

cdr3_nt: TGTGCCAGCAGTCTGGGGACTAGCGGGACCTACGGGAGGGACGAGCAGTACTTC
cdr3_aa: CASSLGTSGTYGRDEQYF
clone_size: NA
j_call: TRBJ2-7
d_call: TRBD2
v_call: TRBV2

cdr3_nt: TGTGCCAGCAGCCCTAGAGGAGGGATTCTAGGGGAGCTGTTTTTT
cdr3_aa: CASSPRGGILGELFF
clone_size: NA
j_call: TRBJ2-2
d_call: NA
v_call: TRBV11-2

cdr3_nt: TGTGCCAGCAGCCAACTAGCGGGGGGGCCCAATGAGCAGTTCTTC
cdr3_aa: CASSQLAGGPNEQFF
clone_size: once
j_call: TRBJ2-1
d_call: TRBD2
v_call: TRBV7-3

cdr3_nt: TGCGCCAGCAGCCAGGGGGACTACGCCGCCTACGAGCAGTACTTC
cdr3_aa: CASSQGDYAAYEQYF
clone_size: few
j_call: TRBJ2-7
d_call: TRBD2
v_call: TRBV4-1

cdr3_nt: TGTGCCAGCACCCCGAGACTAGCGCCGTTCTTC
cdr3_aa: CASTPRLAPFF
clone_size: few
j_call: TRBJ2-1
d_call: TRBD2
v_call: TRBV2

cdr3_nt: TGTGCCAGCAGCCCAGGGGGAACAACTAATGAAAAACTGTTTTTT
cdr3_aa: CASSPGGTTNEKLFF
clone_size: NA
j_call: TRBJ1-4
d_call: TRBD1
v_call: TRBV7-2

cdr3_nt: TGTGCCAGCAGCGTGGGGACAGGCCCTAACTATGGCTACACCTTC
cdr3_aa: CASSVGTGPNYGYTF
clone_size: NA
j_call: TRBJ1-2
d_call: TRBD1
v_call: TRBV5-5

cdr3_nt: TGTGCCAGCAGCTCCCGGCCCCGCGTAACCAGGGATATCCAAGAGACCCAGTACTTC
cdr3_aa: CASSSRPRVTRDIQETQYF
clone_size: few
j_call: TRBJ2-5
d_call: NA
v_call: TRBV7-8

cdr3_nt: TGTGCCAGTAGTATCGCCGGGACAGGGGTCTCCAATCAGCCCCAGCATTTT
cdr3_aa: CASSIAGTGVSNQPQHF
clone_size: NA
j_call: TRBJ1-5
d_call: TRBD1
v_call: TRBV19

cdr3_nt: TGCGCCAGCAGCCAACTACAGGGGTTTAATGAAAAACTGTTTTTT
cdr3_aa: CASSQLQGFNEKLFF
clone_size: NA
j_call: TRBJ1-4
d_call: TRBD1
v_call: TRBV4-3

cdr3_nt: TGTGCCAGCAGTTACCCGGGACAGGTTACAGAGACCCAGTACTTC
cdr3_aa: CASSYPGQVTETQYF
clone_size: NA
j_call: TRBJ2-5
d_call: TRBD1
v_call: TRBV6-7

cdr3_nt: TGTGCCAGCAGCCGGGACAGGGATGAAAAACTGTTTTTT
cdr3_aa: CASSRDRDEKLFF
clone_size: NA
j_call: TRBJ1-4
d_call: TRBD1
v_call: TRBV5-4

cdr3_nt: TGTGCCAGCAGCCAGAATCCAGGGGGTGGAAACACAGATACGCAGTATTTT
cdr3_aa: CASSQNPGGGNTDTQYF
clone_size: few
j_call: TRBJ2-3
d_call: TRBD1
v_call: TRBV4-2

cdr3_nt: TGCGCCAGCAGCCAAGAATCGGGACAGATTTGGGCAGATACGCAGTATTTT
cdr3_aa: CASSQESGQIWADTQYF
clone_size: few
j_call: TRBJ2-3
d_call: TRBD1
v_call: TRBV4-3

cdr3_nt: TGCGCCAGCAGCTTCGACAGGGCGTACACCGGGGAGCTGTTTTTT
cdr3_aa: CASSFDRAYTGELFF
clone_size: NA
j_call: TRBJ2-2
d_call: TRBD1
v_call: TRBV5-1

cdr3_nt: TGTGCCAGCAGCCTAGAGGGGCAGGGCACAGATACGCAGTATTTT
cdr3_aa: CASSLEGQGTDTQYF
clone_size: few
j_call: TRBJ2-3
d_call: NA
v_call: TRBV4-2

cdr3_nt: TGTGCCAGCAGCTTAGACCTAGCAACAACTAATGAAAAACTGTTTTTT
cdr3_aa: CASSLDLATTNEKLFF
clone_size: NA
j_call: TRBJ1-4
d_call: NA
v_call: TRBV7-8

cdr3_nt: TGCGCCAGCAGCTTAGGAGGACTCAACAATGAAAAACTGTTTTTT
cdr3_aa: CASSLGGLNNEKLFF
clone_size: once
j_call: TRBJ1-4
d_call: NA
v_call: TRBV5-1

cdr3_nt: TGTGCCAGCAGTTCCCGGGGACAGGGGCATTCACCCCTCCACTTT
cdr3_aa: CASSSRGQGHSPLHF
clone_size: NA
j_call: TRBJ1-6
d_call: TRBD1
v_call: TRBV28

cdr3_nt: TGTGCCAGTAGTATAGATTCGCCCGCCCCGGGACTAGCGGGAGTCAACGAGCAGTACTTC
cdr3_aa: CASSIDSPAPGLAGVNEQYF
clone_size: NA
j_call: TRBJ2-7
d_call: TRBD2
v_call: TRBV19

cdr3_nt: TGTGCCAGCAGCTTACCTGAGGTGACTGAAGCTTTCTTT
cdr3_aa: CASSLPEVTEAFF
clone_size: few
j_call: TRBJ1-1
d_call: NA
v_call: TRBV7-9

cdr3_nt: TGTGCCAGCAGCCTATCACTAGCGGGGGGCCGCGAGCAGTACTTC
cdr3_aa: CASSLSLAGGREQYF
clone_size: NA
j_call: TRBJ2-7
d_call: TRBD2
v_call: TRBV7-2

cdr3_nt: TGCGCCAGCAGCTTAGAGAGCGGAGCCGACAATGAGCAGTTCTTC
cdr3_aa: CASSLESGADNEQFF
clone_size: few
j_call: TRBJ2-1
d_call: NA
v_call: TRBV5-1

cdr3_nt: TGTGCCAGTCCCTCCCTTCACAATGAGCAGTTCTTC
cdr3_aa: CASPSLHNEQFF
clone_size: NA
j_call: TRBJ2-1
d_call: NA
v_call: TRBV19

cdr3_nt: TGTGCCAGCTCACCCACAGCTTCCTACGAGCAGTACTTC
cdr3_aa: CASSPTASYEQYF
clone_size: NA
j_call: TRBJ2-7
d_call: NA
v_call: TRBV18

cdr3_nt: TGCGCCAGCAGCTTCGGGGACTCTGGAAACACCATATATTTT
cdr3_aa: CASSFGDSGNTIYF
clone_size: few
j_call: TRBJ1-3
d_call: NA
v_call: TRBV5-1

cdr3_nt: TGTGCCAGCAGCAGCTCGGGCGAGCAGTACTTC
cdr3_aa: CASSSSGEQYF
clone_size: once
j_call: TRBJ2-7
d_call: NA
v_call: TRBV5-6

cdr3_nt: TGTGCCTGTGGACAGACCTACACCGGGGAGCTGTTTTTT
cdr3_aa: CACGQTYTGELFF
clone_size: NA
j_call: TRBJ2-2
d_call: NA
v_call: TRBV30

cdr3_nt: TGCGCCAGCAGCCAAGATTACGGGGGGTTTAACTATGAGCAGTTCTTC
cdr3_aa: CASSQDYGGFNYEQFF
clone_size: NA
j_call: TRBJ2-1
d_call: TRBD2
v_call: TRBV4-1

cdr3_nt: TGCGCCAGCAGCCGGGGACAGGGCAACGAGCAGTACTTC
cdr3_aa: CASSRGQGNEQYF
clone_size: NA
j_call: TRBJ2-7
d_call: TRBD1
v_call: TRBV5-1

cdr3_nt: TGTGCCACCAACCAGGGGCCTAGCACAGATACGCAGTATTTT
cdr3_aa: CATNQGPSTDTQYF
clone_size: NA
j_call: TRBJ2-3
d_call: NA
v_call: TRBV11-2

cdr3_nt: TGTGCCAGCAGCCGCAGGGACAGGGGGCTCTACGAGCAGTACTTC
cdr3_aa: CASSRRDRGLYEQYF
clone_size: few
j_call: TRBJ2-7
d_call: TRBD1
v_call: TRBV11-1

cdr3_nt: TGCGCCAGCAGCTTGGACAGGTACAATGAGCAGTTCTTC
cdr3_aa: CASSLDRYNEQFF
clone_size: NA
j_call: TRBJ2-1
d_call: NA
v_call: TRBV5-1

cdr3_nt: TGTGCCAGTAGTATAGTAGGAGACTATGGCTACACCTTC
cdr3_aa: CASSIVGDYGYTF
clone_size: NA
j_call: TRBJ1-2
d_call: NA
v_call: TRBV19

cdr3_nt: TGTGCCAGCAGCCCAACGTGGAGGACGAGCACAGATACGCAGTATTTT
cdr3_aa: CASSPTWRTSTDTQYF
clone_size: few
j_call: TRBJ2-3
d_call: NA
v_call: TRBV7-2

cdr3_nt: TGCAGCGTGGGGGGTGGGATTAGCTATGGCTACACCTTC
cdr3_aa: CSVGGGISYGYTF
clone_size: few
j_call: TRBJ1-2
d_call: NA
v_call: TRBV29-1

cdr3_nt: TGCGCCAGCCACCTGGGACAGCTGAACACTGAAGCTTTCTTT
cdr3_aa: CASHLGQLNTEAFF
clone_size: NA
j_call: TRBJ1-1
d_call: TRBD1
v_call: TRBV5-1

cdr3_nt: TGTGCCAGCAGTCAACGTCCTGGGACAGGGGGTTACAATGAGCAGTTCTTC
cdr3_aa: CASSQRPGTGGYNEQFF
clone_size: NA
j_call: TRBJ2-1
d_call: TRBD1
v_call: TRBV2